This TCR beta chain was sequenced for a study of response to subunit inactivated influenza vaccine. This CDR3 spans 13 amino acids. V lost 8 bases to trimming and J lost 3 bases, with 11 bases between them. The germline V gene has CDR1 MNHNS and CDR2 SASEGT. The sample holds a few counts of this clonotype. MiXCR, applied by TCRdb to the RT-PCR reads, yields one record per CDR3 protein. The table records roughly 670,000 distinct CDR3 sequences, 14% of them present only once. The receptor was derived from a man aged 50 or older who received an inactivated influenza vaccine. The source was PBMCs from blood, collected around two weeks before vaccination. This sequence joins TRBV6-1 and TRBJ2-1; D gene uncertain. CDR3 nucleotide sequence: TGTGCCAGCGGGATTCGGCGCTACAATGAGCAGTTCTTC. Translation gives CASGIRRYNEQFF.